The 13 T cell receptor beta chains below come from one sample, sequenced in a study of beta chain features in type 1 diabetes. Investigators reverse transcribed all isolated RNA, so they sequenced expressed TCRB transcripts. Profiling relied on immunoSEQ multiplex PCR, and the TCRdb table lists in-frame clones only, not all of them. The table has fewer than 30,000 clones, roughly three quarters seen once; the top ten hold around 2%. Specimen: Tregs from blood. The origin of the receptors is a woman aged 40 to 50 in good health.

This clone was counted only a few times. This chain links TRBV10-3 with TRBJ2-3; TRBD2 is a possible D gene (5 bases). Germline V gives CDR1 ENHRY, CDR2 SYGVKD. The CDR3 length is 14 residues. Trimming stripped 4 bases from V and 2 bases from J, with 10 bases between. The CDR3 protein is CAISAKDYTDTQYF. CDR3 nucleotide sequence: TGTGCCATCAGTGCCAAAGACTACACAGATACGCAGTATTTT.

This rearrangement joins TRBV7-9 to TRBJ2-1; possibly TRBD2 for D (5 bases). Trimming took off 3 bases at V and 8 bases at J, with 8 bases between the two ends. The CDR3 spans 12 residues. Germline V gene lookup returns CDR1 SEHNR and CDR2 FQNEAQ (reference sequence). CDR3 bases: TGTGCCAGCAGCTTCCGGGATGATGAGCAGTTCTTC. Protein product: CASSFRDDEQFF.

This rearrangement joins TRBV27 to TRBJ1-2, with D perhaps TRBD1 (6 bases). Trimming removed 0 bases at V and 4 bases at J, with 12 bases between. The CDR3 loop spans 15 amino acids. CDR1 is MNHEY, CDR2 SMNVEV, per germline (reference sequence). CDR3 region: CASSLSQGSGYGYTF. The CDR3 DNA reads TGTGCCAGCAGTTTATCCCAGGGGTCGGGCTATGGCTACACCTTC.

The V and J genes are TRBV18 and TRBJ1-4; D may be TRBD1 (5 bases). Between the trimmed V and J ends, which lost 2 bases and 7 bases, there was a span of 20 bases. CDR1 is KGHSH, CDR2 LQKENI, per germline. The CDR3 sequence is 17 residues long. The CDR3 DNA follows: TGTGCCAGCTCACCATCCCCCGGTACAGGTTTAAGTGAAAAACTGTTTTTT. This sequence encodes CASSPSPGTGLSEKLFF.

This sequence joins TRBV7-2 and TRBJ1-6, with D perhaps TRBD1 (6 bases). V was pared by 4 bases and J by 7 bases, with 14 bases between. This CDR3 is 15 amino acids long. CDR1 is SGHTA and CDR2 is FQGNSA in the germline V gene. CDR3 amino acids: CASSWDMAPNSPLHF. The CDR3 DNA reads TGTGCCAGCAGCTGGGACATGGCACCCAATTCACCCCTCCACTTT. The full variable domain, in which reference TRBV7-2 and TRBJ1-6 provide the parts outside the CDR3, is GAGVSQSPSNKVTEKGKDVELRCDPISGHTALYWYRQSLGQGLEFLIYFQGNSAPDKSGLPSDRFSAERTGGSVSTLTIQRTQQEDSAVYLCASSWDMAPNSPLHFGNGTRLTVT.

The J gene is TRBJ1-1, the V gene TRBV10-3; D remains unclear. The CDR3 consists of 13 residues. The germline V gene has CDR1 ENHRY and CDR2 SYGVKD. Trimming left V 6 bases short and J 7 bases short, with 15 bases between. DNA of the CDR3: TGTGCCATCAGCGGGGAGGGCCTTTTTGAAGCTTTCTTT. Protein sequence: CAISGEGLFEAFF.

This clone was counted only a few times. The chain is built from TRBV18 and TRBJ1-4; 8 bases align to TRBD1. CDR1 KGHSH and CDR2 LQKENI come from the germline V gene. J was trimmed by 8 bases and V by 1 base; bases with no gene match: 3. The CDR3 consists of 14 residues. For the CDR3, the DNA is TGTGCCAGCTCACCACTTGGACAGGGAGAAAAACTGTTTTTT. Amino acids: CASSPLGQGEKLFF. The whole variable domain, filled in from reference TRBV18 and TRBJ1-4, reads NAGVMQNPRHLVRRRGQEARLRCSPMKGHSHVYWYRQLPEEGLKFMVYLQKENIIDESGMPKERFSAEFPKEGPSILRIQQVVRGDSAAYFCASSPLGQGEKLFFGSGTQLSVL.

The CDR3 DNA follows: TGTGCTAGTGGTCAACCTTCTCGGGGGGCCTACAATGAGCAGTTCTTC. Protein: CASGQPSRGAYNEQFF. The chain links TRBV12-5 to TRBJ2-1; TRBD2 matches at 7 bases. The CDR3 sequence is 16 residues long. Looked up from germline, CDR1 is LGHNT and CDR2 is FRNRAP. Losses at the gene ends were 5 bases for V and 2 bases for J; bases not matched to a gene: 9.

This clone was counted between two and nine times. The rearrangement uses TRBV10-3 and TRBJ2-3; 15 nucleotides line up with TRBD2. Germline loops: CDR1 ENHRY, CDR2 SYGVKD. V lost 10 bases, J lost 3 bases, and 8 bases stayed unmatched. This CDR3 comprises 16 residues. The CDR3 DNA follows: TGTGCCACACGGACTAGCGGGGGGGCCGGGACAGATACGCAGTATTTT. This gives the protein CATRTSGGAGTDTQYF.

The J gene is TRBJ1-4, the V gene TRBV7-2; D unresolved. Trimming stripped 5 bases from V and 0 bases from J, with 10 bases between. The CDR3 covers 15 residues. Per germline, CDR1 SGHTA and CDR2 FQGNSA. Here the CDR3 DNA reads TGTGCCAGCAGCCCCCGAGGTGCAACTAATGAAAAACTGTTTTTT. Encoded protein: CASSPRGATNEKLFF.

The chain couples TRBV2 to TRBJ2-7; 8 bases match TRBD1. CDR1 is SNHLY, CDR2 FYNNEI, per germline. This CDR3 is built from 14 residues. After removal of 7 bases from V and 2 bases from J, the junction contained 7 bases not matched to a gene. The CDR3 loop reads CASKPGQETYEQYF. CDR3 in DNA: TGTGCCAGCAAACCGGGACAGGAGACCTACGAGCAGTACTTC.

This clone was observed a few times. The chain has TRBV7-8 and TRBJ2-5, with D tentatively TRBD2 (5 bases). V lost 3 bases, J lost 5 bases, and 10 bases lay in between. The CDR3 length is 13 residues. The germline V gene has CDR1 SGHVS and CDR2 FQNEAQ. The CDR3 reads CASSLEQRETQYF. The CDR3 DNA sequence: TGTGCCAGCAGCTTGGAACAGCGGGAGACCCAGTACTTC.

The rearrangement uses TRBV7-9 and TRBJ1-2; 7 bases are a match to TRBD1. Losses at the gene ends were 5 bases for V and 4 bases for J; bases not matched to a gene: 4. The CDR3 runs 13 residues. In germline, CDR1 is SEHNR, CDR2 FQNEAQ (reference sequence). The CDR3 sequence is CASSPTGVYGYTF. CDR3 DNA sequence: TGTGCCAGCAGCCCAACAGGGGTCTATGGCTACACCTTC. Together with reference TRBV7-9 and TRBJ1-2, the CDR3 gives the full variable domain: DTGVSQNPRHKITKRGQNVTFRCDPISEHNRLYWYRQTLGQGPEFLTYFQNEAQLEKSRLLSDRFSAERPKGSFSTLEIQRTEQGDSAMYLCASSPTGVYGYTFGSGTRLTVV.